One sample yielded the 24 T cell receptor beta chains listed below, sequenced in a study of T cells in Graves' hyperthyroidism and ophthalmopathy (dated by TCRdb to the late 2010s). The library was prepared using multiplex PCR. The sequencer was an Illumina HiSeq 2000. The TCR beta CDR3 regions were amplified from the RNA transcripts. The first round of RT-PCR for the TCR CDR3 was performed with the HTBI primer set and the Qiagen OneStep RT-PCR kit. The public reads were reprocessed in TCRdb via fastp at Q25 and MiXCR, keeping in-frame beta chains. One record per CDR3 amino acid sequence lists the most common genes and DNA. This sample gives more than 300,000 distinct CDR3 sequences in total; roughly 14% of them show up just once. The ten largest clones capture around 23% of the sample. Input material: blood. These receptors came from a woman under 40 with Graves' hyperthyroidism.

This chain joins TRBV25-1 and TRBJ1-4; TRBD1 aligns across 9 bases. Trimming removed 4 bases from V and 5 bases from J; junction bases left unmatched: 5. This CDR3 has 15 amino acids. Germline V gene sequence: CDR1 MGHDK, CDR2 SYGVNS. CDR3 DNA sequence: TGTGCCAGCAGTGTCACCGGGACAGGGAATGAAAAACTGTTTTTT. Its protein product is CASSVTGTGNEKLFF. The entire variable domain, with the rest obtained from reference TRBV25-1 and TRBJ1-4, is as follows: EADIYQTPRYLVIGTGKKITLECSQTMGHDKMYWYQQDPGMELHLIHYSYGVNSTEKGDLSSESTVSRIRTEHFPLTLESARPSHTSQYLCASSVTGTGNEKLFFGSGTQLSVL.

This clonotype was seen at least ten times. The V gene is TRBV19, the J gene TRBJ2-1, with TRBD2 matching over 12 bases. Germline loops: CDR1 LNHDA, CDR2 SQIVND (reference sequence). Trimming took 7 bases from V and 0 from J; bases not matched to a gene: 7. The CDR3 covers 17 residues. The CDR3 is CASKRLAGGSSYNEQFF. The CDR3, as DNA: TGTGCCAGTAAACGGCTAGCGGGGGGGAGCTCCTACAATGAGCAGTTCTTC.

The chain recombines TRBV13 with TRBJ2-1; the D is unclear. The germline CDR1 and CDR2 sequences are PRHDT and FYEKMQ (reference sequence). The CDR3 is made up of 14 amino acids. Trimming took 5 bases from V and 3 from J, leaving 11 bases between them. CDR3 DNA: TGTGCCAGCAGCCCCCCGGACGTCTACAATGAGCAGTTCTTC. Protein sequence: CASSPPDVYNEQFF.

The V call is TRBV9, the J call TRBJ1-2; D uncertain. The CDR3 length is 13 residues. The germline V gene has CDR1 SGDLS and CDR2 YYNGEE. The V end lost 3 bases, the J end lost 8 bases, and 14 bases lay between the germline ends. The CDR3 DNA follows: TGTGCCAGCAGCGCACCGGGCGGTAGGGGCTACACCTTC. Residues: CASSAPGGRGYTF.

In this sample, this clonotype turned up many times. This chain connects TRBV2 to TRBJ1-5; 7 positions match TRBD1. After removal of 6 bases from V and 4 bases from J, the junction contained 9 bases not matched to a gene. Germline assignment: CDR1 SNHLY and CDR2 FYNNEI. The CDR3 contains 15 residues. The CDR3 DNA follows: TGTGCCAGCAGCCTTGGACAGGTTTTGAATCAGCCCCAGCATTTT. It translates to CASSLGQVLNQPQHF.

In its sample, this clonotype was seen many times. The V and J genes are TRBV3-1 and TRBJ1-2; no reliable D call. The CDR3 is 14 amino acids. Trimming took off 1 base at V and 2 bases at J, with 8 bases between the two ends. CDR1 and CDR2 (germline): LGHDT, YNNKEL (reference sequence). The CDR3 sequence: CASSQVLDNYGYTF. The DNA of the CDR3 is TGTGCCAGCAGCCAAGTACTGGACAACTATGGCTACACCTTC.

This chain uses TRBV12-3 or TRBV12-4 with TRBJ2-7; no definite D call. The CDR3 has 13 amino acids. Trimming took 3 bases from V and 4 from J, leaving 10 bases between them. This CDR3 reads CASSFLSEYEQYF. The CDR3 coding sequence is TGTGCCAGCAGTTTTTTGTCCGAATACGAGCAGTACTTC.

This clonotype was recorded many times. The genes are TRBV10-2 and TRBJ2-3; 9 nucleotides align to TRBD2. Per germline, CDR1 WSHSY and CDR2 SAAADI. CDR3 length: 15 amino acids. Germline trimming cut 0 bases from V and 4 bases from J; bases unmatched to any gene: 2. The CDR3 is CASSESLAGPDTQYF. CDR3 in DNA: TGCGCCAGCAGTGAGTCCCTAGCGGGACCAGATACGCAGTATTTT.

This clonotype occurred many times. This chain joins TRBV7-8 and TRBJ1-2; D possibly corresponds to TRBD1 (6 bases). Trimming removed 1 base at V and 6 bases at J, with 12 bases between. Germline V lookup: CDR1 SGHVS, CDR2 FQNEAQ. This CDR3 region has 14 residues. The CDR3 is CASSLVAGEDGYTF. In nucleotides, the CDR3 is TGTGCCAGCAGCTTAGTGGCAGGGGAGGATGGCTACACCTTC.

This clonotype was picked up many times. V is TRBV6-2 or TRBV6-3 and J is TRBJ2-7; 7 bases match TRBD2. J gave up 5 bases and V 0 bases, and 7 bases lay outside the gene matches. Germline V lookup: CDR1 MNHEY, CDR2 SVGEGT. CDR3 length: 15 residues. As DNA, the CDR3 is TGTGCCAGCAGTTACTCGACTAGCCTGGTCGACGAGCAGTACTTC. It codes for CASSYSTSLVDEQYF.

At least ten counts were recorded for this clonotype. The CDR3 bases are TGTGCCAGCAGCCAGACTAGCGGGAGGGCCGGCGAGCAGTTCTTC. This codes for CASSQTSGRAGEQFF. V and J are TRBV28 and TRBJ2-1; 14 positions agree with TRBD2. CDR3 length: 15 amino acids. Trimming took 6 bases from V and 10 from J; bases not matched to a gene: 8. Germline lookup yields CDR1 MDHEN and CDR2 SYDVKM.

This clonotype has at least ten counts. The rearrangement uses TRBV6-2 or TRBV6-3 and TRBJ2-5; 13 nucleotides align to TRBD2. The germline V gene has CDR1 MNHEY and CDR2 SVGEGT. This CDR3 contains 17 residues. V trimming: 2 bases; J trimming: 5 bases; junction bases outside the gene matches: 8. The CDR3 DNA sequence: TGTGCCAGCAGTTACAGTGGACTAGCGGGAGTGGATGAGACCCAGTACTTC. Translated, it gives CASSYSGLAGVDETQYF.

This clonotype has at least ten counts. The chain employs TRBV3-1 and TRBJ2-7, with D perhaps TRBD2 (6 bases). CDR3 size: 14 residues. Germline lookup yields CDR1 LGHDT and CDR2 YNNKEL (reference sequence). V gave up 2 bases and J gave up 6 bases, with 14 bases separating them. The CDR3 spells CASSQRGTPGEQYF. The CDR3 DNA reads as TGTGCCAGCAGCCAACGCGGGACCCCCGGCGAGCAGTACTTC.

This clonotype came up many times. The V call is TRBV2, the J call TRBJ2-2, with TRBD2 identical over 11 bases. Germline CDR1 is SNHLY and CDR2 is FYNNEI. V trimming: 7 bases; J trimming: 3 bases; junction bases outside the gene matches: 4. This CDR3 has 15 amino acids. Written as DNA, the CDR3 is TGTGCCAGCAAGCGTAGCGGGGGGGACACCGGGGAGCTGTTTTTT. Encoded protein: CASKRSGGDTGELFF.

On this clonotype itself: Sequence at one end of the junction differs from germline and may be a read error. V usage is TRBV10-3 and J usage is TRBJ2-3; D unclear. CDR1 is ENHRY and CDR2 is SYGVKD in the germline V gene. The CDR3 sequence is 16 residues long. The CDR3: CAILDESTWSTNTQYF. CDR3 in DNA: TGTGCCATCCTAGATGAGAGTACCTGGAGCACAAATACGCAGTATTTT.

This clonotype has at least ten counts. This chain joins TRBV20-1 and TRBJ2-5; the match to TRBD2 covers 9 bases. Germline-derived CDR1 and CDR2 are DFQATT and SNEGSKA (reference sequence). CDR3 length: 15 residues. V lost 6 bases and J lost 3; bases outside the gene matches: 11. CDR3 in amino acids: CSAQPLTSGEETQYF. CDR3 in DNA: TGCAGTGCCCAACCTCTGACTAGCGGAGAAGAGACCCAGTACTTC.

This clonotype was seen only a few times. The V gene is TRBV5-1, the J gene TRBJ2-5; 8 nucleotides line up with TRBD2. Germline V gene lookup returns CDR1 SGHRS and CDR2 YFSETQ. The CDR3 totals 15 residues. J was trimmed by 4 bases and V by 1 base; bases with no gene match: 6. The CDR3 spells CASSLSRGGRETQYF. The CDR3, as DNA: TGCGCCAGCAGCTTGTCGCGCGGGGGGCGAGAGACCCAGTACTTC.

This clonotype was detected ten times or more. CDR3 sequence (DNA): TGTGCCAGCACCTTGGCCGGACAGCGATTCTCTGAAGCTTTCTTT. Its protein is CASTLAGQRFSEAFF. This sequence joins TRBV28 and TRBJ1-1, with D perhaps matching TRBD1 (6 bases). The V and J ends lost 7 bases and 6 bases respectively, with 21 bases between them. Looked up from germline, CDR1 is MDHEN and CDR2 is SYDVKM. This CDR3 comprises 15 residues.

This clonotype has only a few counts. The chain joins TRBV2 to TRBJ2-1; 7 bases line up with TRBD2. J gave up 6 bases and V 5 bases, and 10 bases lay outside the gene matches. The germline CDR1 and CDR2 sequences are SNHLY and FYNNEI. CDR3 size: 15 residues. The CDR3 nucleotides read TGTGCCAGCAGTCTAAAGCGGGACCCTATCAATGAGCAGTTCTTC. Translating it yields CASSLKRDPINEQFF.

The table lists this clonotype with many counts. This rearrangement joins TRBV5-1 to TRBJ1-2; 8 bases map to TRBD1. This CDR3 contains 14 residues. Per germline, CDR1 SGHRS and CDR2 YFSETQ. Losses at the gene ends were 2 bases for V and 7 bases for J; bases not matched to a gene: 7. CDR3 sequence: CASSLGTGSGGYTF. DNA of the CDR3: TGCGCCAGCAGCTTAGGGACAGGCTCCGGTGGCTACACCTTC.

The table lists this clonotype with a few counts. The chain joins TRBV29-1 to TRBJ2-3, with D maybe TRBD1 (5 bases). CDR3 length: 14 amino acids. Trimming cost V 0 bases and J 1 base, with 8 bases left between them. Looked up from germline, CDR1 is SQVTM and CDR2 is ANQGSEA. CDR3 DNA: TGCAGCGTTGAAGAGGGCAGGGGCACAGATACGCAGTATTTT. Encoded protein: CSVEEGRGTDTQYF.

The rearrangement joins TRBV7-9 to TRBJ1-4; D uncertain. Per the germline V gene, CDR1 is SEHNR and CDR2 is FQNEAQ (reference sequence). This CDR3 has 15 residues. Deletions cut 1 base from V and 5 bases from J, with 11 bases between. The DNA for the CDR3 is TGTGCCAGCAGCTTAGTTCCGGGATCGAATGAAAAACTGTTTTTT. Translation: CASSLVPGSNEKLFF.

This clonotype was counted between two and nine times. The rearrangement joins TRBV2 to TRBJ2-7, with D perhaps TRBD2 (5 bases). The germline CDR1 and CDR2 sequences are SNHLY and FYNNEI. This CDR3 spans 13 amino acids. V lost 7 bases to trimming and J lost 2 bases, with 12 bases between them. CDR3 bases: TGTGCCAGCAACAAGGACGGGACCTACGAGCAGTACTTC. Translating gives CASNKDGTYEQYF.

The chain couples TRBV5-1 to TRBJ1-3; possible D gene TRBD1, 6 bases. V gave up 1 base and J gave up 0 bases, with 8 bases separating them. Looked up from germline, CDR1 is SGHRS and CDR2 is YFSETQ. The CDR3 is made up of 15 amino acids. This chain's CDR3 is CASSLQGLSGNTIYF. In DNA form, the CDR3 reads TGCGCCAGCAGCTTGCAGGGGCTCTCTGGAAACACCATATATTTT.